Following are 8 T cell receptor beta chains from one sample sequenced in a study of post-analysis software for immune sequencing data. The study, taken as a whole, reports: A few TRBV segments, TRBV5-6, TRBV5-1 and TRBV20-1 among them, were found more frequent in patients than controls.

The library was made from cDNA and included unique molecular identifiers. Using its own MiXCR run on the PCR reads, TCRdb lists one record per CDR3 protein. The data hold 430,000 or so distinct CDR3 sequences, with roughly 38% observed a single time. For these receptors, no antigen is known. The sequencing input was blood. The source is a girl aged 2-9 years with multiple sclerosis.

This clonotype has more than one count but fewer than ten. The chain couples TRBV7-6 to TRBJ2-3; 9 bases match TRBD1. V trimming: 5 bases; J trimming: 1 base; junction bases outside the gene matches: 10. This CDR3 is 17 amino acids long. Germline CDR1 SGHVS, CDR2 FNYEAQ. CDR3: CASSRFGTGMGTDTQYF. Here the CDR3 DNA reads TGTGCCAGCAGCCGATTCGGGACAGGGATGGGCACAGATACGCAGTATTTT.

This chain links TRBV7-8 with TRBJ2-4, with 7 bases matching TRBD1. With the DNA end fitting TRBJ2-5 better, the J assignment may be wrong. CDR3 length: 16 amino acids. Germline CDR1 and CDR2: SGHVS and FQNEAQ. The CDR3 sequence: CASSLVRRQGLKTQYF. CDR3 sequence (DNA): TGTGCCAGCAGCTTAGTGAGGCGACAGGGTCTTAAGACCCAGTACTTC.

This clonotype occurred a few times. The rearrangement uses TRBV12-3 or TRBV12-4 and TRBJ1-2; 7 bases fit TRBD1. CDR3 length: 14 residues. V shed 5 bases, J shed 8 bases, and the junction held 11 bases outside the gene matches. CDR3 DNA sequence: TGTGCCAGCAGTGCTACCGGGACAGCAAGAGGCTACACCTTC. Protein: CASSATGTARGYTF.

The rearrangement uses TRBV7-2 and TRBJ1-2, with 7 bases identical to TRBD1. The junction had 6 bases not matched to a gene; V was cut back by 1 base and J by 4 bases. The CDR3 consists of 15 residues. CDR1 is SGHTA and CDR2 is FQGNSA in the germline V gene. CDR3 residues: CASSLGEGALYGYTF. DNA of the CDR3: TGTGCCAGCAGCTTAGGGGAGGGGGCGCTCTATGGCTACACCTTC.

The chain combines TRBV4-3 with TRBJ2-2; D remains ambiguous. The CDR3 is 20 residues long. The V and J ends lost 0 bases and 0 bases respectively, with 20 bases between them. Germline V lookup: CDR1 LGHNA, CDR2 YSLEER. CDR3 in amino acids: CASSQDQVRSYIANTGELFF. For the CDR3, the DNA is TGCGCCAGCAGCCAAGATCAGGTCCGGTCCTATATCGCGAACACCGGGGAGCTGTTTTTT.

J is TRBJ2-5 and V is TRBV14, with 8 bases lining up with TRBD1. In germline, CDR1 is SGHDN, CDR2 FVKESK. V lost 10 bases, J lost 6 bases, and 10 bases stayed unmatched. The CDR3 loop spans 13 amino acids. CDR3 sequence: CATAQGEQKTQYF. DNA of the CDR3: TGTGCCACCGCACAGGGGGAACAAAAGACCCAGTACTTC.

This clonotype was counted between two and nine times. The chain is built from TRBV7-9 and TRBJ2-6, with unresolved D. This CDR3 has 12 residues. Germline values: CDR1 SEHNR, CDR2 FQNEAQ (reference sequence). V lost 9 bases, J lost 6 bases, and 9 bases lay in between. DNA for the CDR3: TGTGCCAGAGAGGTAGTGGCCAACGTCCTGACTTTC. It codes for CAREVVANVLTF.

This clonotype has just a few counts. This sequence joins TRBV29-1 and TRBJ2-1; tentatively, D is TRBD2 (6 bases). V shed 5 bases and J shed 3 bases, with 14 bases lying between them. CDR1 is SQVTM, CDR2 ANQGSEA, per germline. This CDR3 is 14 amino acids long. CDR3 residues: CSVILTRGYNEQFF. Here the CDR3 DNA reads TGCAGCGTTATTCTGACTAGGGGCTACAATGAGCAGTTCTTC.